These 11 T cell receptor beta chains were all obtained from the same sample, sequenced in a study of cytomegalovirus exposure and HLA in healthy donors. 13 Jbeta primers and 60 Vbeta primers were used for the PCR. Only in-frame clones appear in the TCRdb table, and some are missing; sequencing was by immunoSEQ multiplex PCR. The sample records around 150,000 clones, approximately 67% being singletons. Sequenced: PBMCs. Every receptor here comes from a woman under 30 in good health and CMV-seropositive.

This chain connects TRBV5-6 to TRBJ1-4, with D unresolved. V was cut by 2 bases and J by 4 bases, with 15 bases left in between. Germline V gives CDR1 SGHDT, CDR2 YYEEEE. The CDR3 runs to 16 residues. As DNA, the CDR3 is TGTGCCAGCAGCTTTTACAGTCTCAAGATTAATGAAAAACTGTTTTTT. Encoded protein: CASSFYSLKINEKLFF.

V and J are TRBV6-1 and TRBJ2-7; tentative D call: TRBD1 (6 bases). CDR1 is MNHNS and CDR2 is SASEGT in the germline V gene. The CDR3 is made up of 16 amino acids. The V end was cut by 2 bases, the J end by 5 bases, with 19 bases between. CDR3 sequence reads: CASSEITLGARDEQYF. The CDR3 DNA is TGTGCCAGCAGTGAAATTACTTTGGGGGCGCGGGACGAGCAGTACTTC.

This clone was counted a few times. The chain has TRBV6-5 and TRBJ2-5; TRBD2 agrees at 11 bases. CDR3 length: 13 residues. In germline, CDR1 is MNHEY, CDR2 SVGAGI. V shed 11 bases, J shed 1 base, and the junction held 3 bases outside the gene matches. The CDR3 sequence is CAVLAGAQETQYF. Here the CDR3 DNA reads TGTGCCGTACTAGCGGGGGCCCAAGAGACCCAGTACTTC.

The V gene is TRBV15, the J gene TRBJ2-7; D is possibly TRBD1 (6 bases). The CDR3 runs to 13 residues. V lost 0 bases, J lost 7 bases, and 10 bases lay in between. Germline CDR1 LNHNV, CDR2 YYDKDF (reference sequence). CDR3 region: CATSREGTKEQYF. CDR3 DNA sequence: TGTGCCACCAGCAGAGAAGGGACAAAGGAGCAGTACTTC.

The chain is built from TRBV18 and TRBJ2-1, with D perhaps TRBD2 (5 bases). Germline assignment: CDR1 KGHSH and CDR2 LQKENI. The CDR3 loop spans 16 amino acids. V shed 1 base and J shed 6 bases, with 16 bases lying between them. This CDR3 reads CASSPREQSRLNEQFF. The CDR3 DNA sequence: TGTGCCAGCTCACCACGGGAGCAATCGAGACTCAATGAGCAGTTCTTC.

The genes are TRBV5-4 and TRBJ2-1; 9 nucleotides line up with TRBD1. The germline V gene has CDR1 SGHNT and CDR2 YYREEE (reference sequence). This CDR3 spans 18 amino acids. The J segment lost 6 bases and the V segment lost 4 bases, leaving 17 bases of the junction unmatched. The CDR3 loop is CASSIRQGDPVGGNEQFF. CDR3 bases: TGTGCCAGCAGCATTAGACAGGGGGACCCGGTGGGTGGCAATGAGCAGTTCTTC.

This clone has a single count. The V gene is TRBV10-1, the J gene TRBJ2-7, with 9 bases lining up with TRBD2. The germline V gene has CDR1 WNHNN and CDR2 SYGVQD (reference sequence). CDR3 size: 14 residues. V shed 6 bases and J 6 bases; nucleotides not matched to a gene: 9. This CDR3 is CASSGGRAFSEQYF. Here the CDR3 DNA reads TGCGCCAGCAGCGGCGGGAGGGCCTTTTCCGAGCAGTACTTC.

The gene calls are TRBV10-1 and TRBJ2-7; 7 nucleotides line up with TRBD1. This CDR3 region has 15 residues. Germline assignment: CDR1 WNHNN and CDR2 SYGVQD (reference sequence). Trimming removed 10 bases from V and 6 bases from J; junction bases left unmatched: 18. CDR3 sequence reads: CAIKGSGPRGCEQYF. The CDR3 DNA is TGCGCCATAAAGGGGAGTGGGCCCAGGGGGTGCGAGCAGTACTTC.

The chain carries TRBV7-9 and TRBJ2-7, with unresolved D. V lost 2 bases and J lost 2, with 7 bases in between. Germline CDR1 reads SEHNR; CDR2 reads FQNEAQ (reference sequence). There are 13 residues in the CDR3. This CDR3 reads CASSLPATYEQYF. CDR3 nucleotides: TGTGCCAGCAGCTTACCAGCGACCTACGAGCAGTACTTC.

J is TRBJ2-5 and V is TRBV5-1, with D unclear. The V end lost 6 bases, the J end lost 2 bases, and 11 bases lay between the germline ends. The germline CDR1 and CDR2 sequences are SGHRS and YFSETQ. There are 13 residues in the CDR3. The CDR3 nucleotides read TGCGCCAGCACAGCGACCATGCAAGAGACCCAGTACTTC. Its protein product is CASTATMQETQYF.

The V call is TRBV2, the J call TRBJ1-2, with 8 bases matching TRBD1. Per the germline V gene, CDR1 is SNHLY and CDR2 is FYNNEI. V lost 8 bases to trimming and J lost 2 bases; unmatched junction nucleotides: 4. The CDR3 runs to 13 residues. The CDR3 DNA sequence: TGTGCCAGCGGCCGGACAGGGAACTATGGCTACACCTTC. Translated, it gives CASGRTGNYGYTF.